This T cell receptor (beta chain) is drawn from a study of beta chain features in type 1 diabetes. Whole-study results and caveats: Shorter TCRB CDR3s, moderately but significantly so, were found in Type 1 diabetes patients in all four CD4+ subsets.

Sequenced material consisted of expressed TCRB transcripts (all of the isolated RNA was reverse transcribed). Assay: immunoSEQ multiplex PCR; the TCRdb copy retains only in-frame clones and omits some. The sample carries 150,000 to 200,000 clones, approximately 62% recorded once. This CDR3 is 11 amino acids long. Germline lookup yields CDR1 LNHNV and CDR2 YYDKDF (reference sequence). Sorted CD4+ subsets: naive, central memory, regulatory, stem cell-like memory (CD45RO/CCR7/CD25/CD127/CD95/CD27 panel). Points on this clone: Its antigen is still unknown. At one end, the junction sequence differs from germline, possibly due to a read error.

The material sequenced was naive CD4+ T cells from blood. This chain joins TRBV15 and TRBJ2-7; weak D call: TRBD1 (7 bases). The source is a young man with type 1 diabetes. In DNA, the CDR3 is TGTGCCGCCAGCACGCGGGACAGACAGTACTTC. Translating it yields CAASTRDRQYF. Using reference TRBV15 and TRBJ2-7 for the parts outside the CDR3, the full variable domain is DAMVIQNPRYQVTQFGKPVTLSCSQTLNHNVMYWYQQKSSQAPKLLFHYYDKDFNNEADTPDNFQSRRPNTSFCFLDIRSPGLGDTAMYLCAASTRDRQYFGPGTRLTVT.